Included here is one TCR beta chain sequence, with context. The antigen remains unidentified. The data are from a study of T cell clones after liver transplantation. Findings and caveats of the study: Conclusions were preliminary, with small, heterogeneous patient groups.

V was trimmed by 0 bases and J by 5 bases, leaving 13 bases between them. CDR1 is SGHNT and CDR2 is YENEEA in the germline V gene. The CDR3 spans 15 residues. TCRdb keeps only in-frame clones here, not all; method: immunoSEQ multiplex PCR. Seen here are fewer than 70,000 clones, roughly two thirds observed once, and the top ten hold over 12%. The rearrangement joins TRBV11-3 to TRBJ2-5; D perhaps matches TRBD1 (6 bases). Sequencing used CD4+ T cells from blood, obtained before liver transplant. This sequence originates from a human donor who received a liver transplant. The CDR3 nucleotides read TGTGCCAGCAGCTTAGAAGGGCGCAGGGGCGAGACCCAGTACTTC. It specifies CASSLEGRRGETQYF.